Each of the 27 T cell receptor beta chains below was sequenced from the same sample in a study of shared clonotypes between healthy human individuals. Some clones are missing from TCRdb's copy, which holds only in-frame ones; the method was immunoSEQ multiplex PCR. The table lists under 650,000 clones, approximately 95% of them singletons. Sequencing was done on a sample of naive CD4+ T cells sorted from blood. Specified subset: CD45RA+ positively selected. All receptors derive from a woman aged 25 to 45 in good health.

J is TRBJ2-6 and V is TRBV11-1; the match to TRBD2 covers 7 bases. Per the germline V gene, CDR1 is SGHAT and CDR2 is FQDESV (reference sequence). The CDR3 is 15 residues long. V lost 3 bases and J lost 2; bases outside the gene matches: 1. CDR3 DNA: TGTGCCAGCAGCTTGGGGGGGACTGGGGCCAACGTCCTGACTTTC. It encodes CASSLGGTGANVLTF.

The chain is built from TRBV6-6 and TRBJ2-7; the match to TRBD2 covers 8 bases. The CDR3 has 16 residues. The J segment lost 6 bases and the V segment lost 6 bases, leaving 16 bases of the junction unmatched. The germline gives CDR1 MNHNY, CDR2 SVGAGI (reference sequence). The CDR3 reads CASRDRGGLGIAEQYF. The CDR3 nucleotides are TGTGCCAGCAGGGACCGGGGGGGACTAGGCATTGCCGAGCAGTACTTC.

This clone was counted once. The J gene is TRBJ1-2, the V gene TRBV28, with D tentatively TRBD1 (6 bases). Deletions cut 3 bases from V and 0 bases from J, with 14 bases between. The CDR3 spans 16 residues. Germline V gene sequence: CDR1 MDHEN, CDR2 SYDVKM. The CDR3 here is CASSLISGTPNYGYTF. CDR3 nucleotide sequence: TGTGCCAGCAGTTTGATCAGTGGGACACCTAACTATGGCTACACCTTC.

The CDR3 DNA reads as TGTGCCAGCAGCGCTCAATTAGCGGGAGCGGTGACCCAGTACTTC. This encodes CASSAQLAGAVTQYF. This chain uses TRBV9 with TRBJ2-5; TRBD2 aligns across 9 bases. J gave up 7 bases and V 3 bases, and 10 bases lay outside the gene matches. This CDR3 is built from 15 residues. Looked up from germline, CDR1 is SGDLS and CDR2 is YYNGEE. The variable domain in full, with the rest retrieved from reference TRBV9 and TRBJ2-5, is DSGVTQTPKHLITATGQRVTLRCSPRSGDLSVYWYQQSLDQGLQFLIQYYNGEERAKGNILERFSAQQFPDLHSELNLSSLELGDSALYFCASSAQLAGAVTQYFGPGTRLLVL.

In this sample, this clone turned up once. V gene TRBV6-1 combines with J gene TRBJ1-5, with D possibly being TRBD1 (5 bases). V lost 1 base, J lost 1 base, and 14 bases lay in between. The CDR3 sequence is 17 residues long. Germline CDR1 is MNHNS and CDR2 is SASEGT. In DNA, the CDR3 is TGTGCCAGCAGTGAAGGGGCAGGGATCGACAGCAATCAGCCCCAGCATTTT. This sequence encodes CASSEGAGIDSNQPQHF.

The chain combines TRBV5-4 with TRBJ2-7; 10 bases are a match to TRBD2. The V gene's germline CDR1 is SGHNT and CDR2 YYREEE (reference sequence). The CDR3 is 16 residues long. Trimming at V came to 3 bases and at J to 6 bases, leaving 12 bases not matched to a gene. The CDR3 reads CASSWNPSGSGVEQYF. CDR3 DNA: TGTGCCAGCAGCTGGAACCCTAGCGGGAGCGGTGTCGAGCAGTACTTC.

The chain uses TRBV4-1 and TRBJ1-4; D perhaps matches TRBD1 (5 bases). V dropped 4 bases and J dropped 8 bases, with 20 bases sitting between them. CDR3 length: 16 residues. Germline CDR1 reads MGHRA; CDR2 reads YSYEKL. The CDR3 DNA reads as TGCGCCAGCAGCCGACCAGGTGGGCCCGCAGGGGAAAAACTGTTTTTT. This sequence encodes CASSRPGGPAGEKLFF.

The V call is TRBV9, the J call TRBJ2-1; 8 nucleotides agree with TRBD2. This CDR3 region has 18 residues. The V and J ends lost 1 base and 9 bases, in that order; junction bases with no gene match: 18. CDR1 is SGDLS, CDR2 YYNGEE, per germline. The CDR3 DNA sequence: TGTGCCAGCAGCGTAATGGGCTGGGGGCTAGCGGGCCAGGGTGAGCAGTTCTTC. Its translation is CASSVMGWGLAGQGEQFF.

This chain links TRBV7-2 with TRBJ2-7; TRBD2 agrees at 14 bases. Germline V gene sequence: CDR1 SGHTA, CDR2 FQGNSA. J was trimmed by 5 bases and V by 5 bases; bases with no gene match: 14. The CDR3 is 18 amino acids. CDR3 sequence: CASSPRAWTSGRKDEQYF. The CDR3 DNA is TGTGCCAGCAGCCCCCGCGCATGGACTAGCGGGAGGAAGGACGAGCAGTACTTC.

The chain has TRBV14 and TRBJ2-1; no definite D call. The CDR3 length is 13 residues. The germline V gene has CDR1 SGHDN and CDR2 FVKESK. The V end was cut by 1 base, the J end by 6 bases, with 7 bases between. The CDR3 DNA sequence: TGTGCCAGCAGCCAAGTTCTGGCCAATGAGCAGTTCTTC. This encodes CASSQVLANEQFF.

The CDR3 bases are TGTGCCAGCTCGCCCGGGTCCCAGAGCGAGCAGTACTTC. Its translation: CASSPGSQSEQYF. The chain carries TRBV18 and TRBJ2-7; D is uncertain. V dropped 6 bases and J dropped 6 bases, with 15 bases sitting between them. The CDR3 is made up of 13 amino acids. Germline assignment: CDR1 KGHSH and CDR2 LQKENI.

The chain is built from TRBV9 and TRBJ2-3; TRBD2 might be the D (5 bases). V was clipped by 4 bases and J by 5 bases, with 20 bases between them. The CDR3 has 16 residues. The germline V gene has CDR1 SGDLS and CDR2 YYNGEE. As DNA, the CDR3 is TGTGCCAGCAGCCCTAACGGAGCGGAGCCGGGAGATACGCAGTATTTT. It yields the protein CASSPNGAEPGDTQYF.

CDR3 sequence (DNA): TGTGCCAGCAGCCCCGGGACATTCCGCAAAAAACTGTTTTTT. Translation: CASSPGTFRKKLFF. The chain carries TRBV6-5 and TRBJ1-4; the D gene is possibly TRBD1 (6 bases). CDR3 length: 14 amino acids. Germline V CDR1 and CDR2: MNHEY, SVGAGI. V was shortened by 6 bases and J by 9 bases, with 17 bases between the two germline ends.

The chain couples TRBV21-1 to TRBJ2-7. TRBV21-1 is deemed a pseudogene. The CDR3 extends over 17 amino acids. The CDR3 DNA sequence: TGTGCCAGCAGCAACTGTGGGGTTGGGTGCAGGTTCGACGAGCAGTACTTC. It codes for CASSNCGVGCRFDEQYF.

V gene TRBV29-1 combines with J gene TRBJ2-7; D is unresolved. Germline-derived CDR1 and CDR2 are SQVTM and ANQGSEA. This CDR3 is built from 12 residues. Trimming cost V 4 bases and J 7 bases, with 14 bases left between them. The CDR3 is CSVGPAVWEQYF. The DNA of the CDR3 is TGCAGCGTTGGACCAGCAGTGTGGGAGCAGTACTTC.

The rearrangement uses TRBV5-1 and TRBJ2-2; D possibly corresponds to TRBD1 (6 bases). The CDR3 is 15 residues long. Per the germline V gene, CDR1 is SGHRS and CDR2 is YFSETQ. V lost 0 bases and J lost 3, with 9 bases in between. The CDR3 loop is CASSLVGGDTGELFF. The DNA of the CDR3 is TGCGCCAGCAGCTTGGTAGGGGGAGACACCGGGGAGCTGTTTTTT.

This chain uses TRBV4-1 with TRBJ2-3, with 8 bases matching TRBD2. Germline trimming cut 3 bases from V and 5 bases from J; bases unmatched to any gene: 10. This CDR3 spans 16 amino acids. Germline loops: CDR1 MGHRA, CDR2 YSYEKL. In DNA, the CDR3 is TGCGCCAGCAGCCAGGTCGGGAGGGCCATTATAGATACGCAGTATTTT. As protein: CASSQVGRAIIDTQYF.

This chain uses TRBV5-4 with TRBJ2-5; D might be TRBD2 (5 bases). Gene TRBJ2-7 matches the end of the DNA better, so the J call may be wrong. The CDR3 sequence is 13 residues long. Germline V gene data show CDR1 as SGHNT and CDR2 as YYREEE (reference sequence). CDR3 nucleotides: TGTGCCAGCAGGAAATCTACTAGCTACGAGCAGTACTTC. This sequence encodes CASRKSTSYEQYF.

The chain uses TRBV6-6 and TRBJ2-7; the D gene could be TRBD1 or TRBD2 (6 bases each). There are 14 residues in the CDR3. Trimming removed 2 bases from V and 2 bases from J, with 10 bases in between. Germline values: CDR1 MNHNY, CDR2 SVGAGI (reference sequence). In DNA form, the CDR3 reads TGTGCCAGCAGTTACCAGGGGACTCCCTACGAGCAGTACTTC. Encoded protein: CASSYQGTPYEQYF.

V gene TRBV28 combines with J gene TRBJ2-7; the match to TRBD1 covers 10 bases. Germline loops: CDR1 MDHEN, CDR2 SYDVKM. The CDR3 spans 14 residues. Trimming cost V 8 bases and J 4 bases; bases outside gene matches: 8. The CDR3 region has the DNA TGTGCCAGCGAGGACAGGGGGTATTCGTACGAGCAGTACTTC. As protein: CASEDRGYSYEQYF.

The rearrangement links TRBV4-2 to TRBJ2-1; 15 positions match TRBD2. Trimming removed 5 bases from V and 10 bases from J; junction bases left unmatched: 9. Per the germline V gene, CDR1 is LGHNA and CDR2 is YNFKEQ. The CDR3 length is 16 residues. The CDR3 DNA follows: TGTGCCAGCAGCTCTTGGACTAGCGGGAGGGTGGGGGAGCAGTTCTTC. It yields the protein CASSSWTSGRVGEQFF.

This sequence joins TRBV28 and TRBJ2-7; 9 positions agree with TRBD1. The length of the CDR3 is 15 residues. The trim removed 4 bases at V and 5 bases at J, leaving 9 bases unmatched. The V gene's germline CDR1 is MDHEN and CDR2 SYDVKM. The CDR3 DNA reads as TGTGCCAGCAGTTCATCCGGGACAGGGACCCACGAGCAGTACTTC. Amino acid sequence: CASSSSGTGTHEQYF. Combining the CDR3 with reference TRBV28 and TRBJ2-7 gives the whole variable domain DVKVTQSSRYLVKRTGEKVFLECVQDMDHENMFWYRQDPGLGLRLIYFSYDVKMKEKGDIPEGYSVSREKKERFSLILESASTNQTSMYLCASSSSGTGTHEQYFGPGTRLTVT.

The chain links TRBV7-9 to TRBJ1-2, with D possibly being TRBD1 (5 bases). The length of the CDR3 is 16 residues. Looked up from germline, CDR1 is SEHNR and CDR2 is FQNEAQ (reference sequence). Trimming removed 4 bases at V and 4 bases at J, with 19 bases between. This chain's CDR3 is CASSSNNRRKAYGYTF. DNA of the CDR3: TGTGCCAGCAGCTCAAATAACAGGCGGAAGGCCTATGGCTACACCTTC.

As for this clone: Other DNA variants within this sample encode the same CDR3. The rearrangement uses TRBV4-1 and TRBJ1-3; D unclear. V lost 0 bases and J 1 base, leaving 7 bases between the germline ends. The CDR3 is 15 amino acids. Germline-derived CDR1 and CDR2 are MGHRA and YSYEKL. The CDR3 is CASSQDRLSGNTIYF. The CDR3, as DNA: TGCGCCAGCAGCCAAGATCGGTTATCTGGAAACACCATATATTTT.

The chain recombines TRBV6-5 with TRBJ2-7, with D uncertain. Germline V gene data show CDR1 as MNHEY and CDR2 as SVGAGI. The CDR3 is made up of 11 amino acids. V was pared by 9 bases and J by 5 bases, with 11 bases between. CDR3 sequence (DNA): TGTGCCAGTGGAACGTTCAACGAGCAGTACTTC. Its protein product is CASGTFNEQYF.

This chain links TRBV30 with TRBJ1-3; the D is unclear. The germline CDR1 and CDR2 sequences are GTSNPN and SVGIG (reference sequence). The CDR3 runs to 14 residues. The V end lost 0 bases, the J end lost 0 bases, and 6 bases lay between the germline ends. CDR3 sequence (DNA): TGTGCCTGGAGTGTAGGGTTCTCTGGAAACACCATATATTTT. It encodes CAWSVGFSGNTIYF.

This rearrangement joins TRBV27 to TRBJ1-1; TRBD1 agrees at 7 bases. The CDR3 length is 15 residues. V lost 2 bases, J lost 3 bases, and 6 bases stayed unmatched. Germline V lookup: CDR1 MNHEY, CDR2 SMNVEV (reference sequence). The CDR3 protein is CASSLGGQWYTEAFF. CDR3 nucleotides: TGTGCCAGCAGTTTAGGGGGACAGTGGTACACTGAAGCTTTCTTT.